Below, one T cell receptor (beta chain) is given with its context. V was clipped by 3 bases and J by 0 bases, with 9 bases between them. Germline-derived CDR1 and CDR2 are SNHLY and FYNNEI. This CDR3 region has 15 residues. This entry comes from a study of control samples from healthy donors and cancer patients. Some clones are missing from TCRdb's copy, which holds only in-frame ones; the method was immunoSEQ multiplex PCR. The sample yields roughly 54,000 clones, 95% to 97% seen once. Sequenced input: blood. This TCR was recovered from a young woman in good health. This chain uses TRBV2 with TRBJ1-5; a possible D gene is TRBD1 (5 bases). The CDR3 loop is CASSDRAYSNQPQHF. Here the CDR3 DNA reads TGTGCCAGCAGTGACAGGGCATATAGCAATCAGCCCCAGCATTTT.